Listed below are T cell receptor beta chains from one sample, sequenced in a study of T cells in Graves' hyperthyroidism and ophthalmopathy. Each CDR3 protein is one row after TCRdb ran MiXCR on the multiplex PCR reads. The sample has hundreds of thousands of distinct CDR3 sequences; about 17% are singletons. The specimen was blood. Receptors originate from a woman aged 25-40 years with Graves' hyperthyroidism. CDR3s leave out the opening cysteine and the closing phenylalanine or tryptophan. Clone sizes are given selectively: once, few, many, or a class where the clone is expanded.

v_gene: TRBV30; j_gene: TRBJ2-5; abundance: many; CDR3aa: AWSWAAQETQY
v_gene: TRBV28; j_gene: TRBJ1-2; abundance: many; CDR3aa: ASRTLGGANYGYT
v_gene: TRBV7-9; j_gene: TRBJ2-7; abundance: few; CDR3aa: ASSLEPGGWEQY
v_gene: TRBV25-1; j_gene: TRBJ1-1; abundance: few; CDR3aa: ASTEGWAEAF
v_gene: TRBV6-5; j_gene: TRBJ1-5; abundance: NA; CDR3aa: ASSYRGSYQPQH
v_gene: TRBV14; j_gene: TRBJ1-2; abundance: few; CDR3aa: ASSHLRTAYGYT
v_gene: TRBV6-5; j_gene: TRBJ1-3; abundance: NA; CDR3aa: ASSYYGQGKSGNTIY
v_gene: TRBV27; j_gene: TRBJ2-1; abundance: NA; CDR3aa: ASSFVYAHNEQF
v_gene: TRBV28; j_gene: TRBJ2-3; abundance: many; CDR3aa: ASMEDHVADTQY
v_gene: TRBV3-1; j_gene: TRBJ1-3; abundance: many; CDR3aa: ASSQEGFWGNTIY
v_gene: TRBV25-1; j_gene: TRBJ2-4; abundance: few; CDR3aa: ASSESGHSGIQY
v_gene: TRBV6-1; j_gene: TRBJ1-5; abundance: many; CDR3aa: ASSESRGGNQPQH
v_gene: TRBV28; j_gene: TRBJ2-1; abundance: many; CDR3aa: ASSLTPLAGEVDEQF
v_gene: TRBV24-1; j_gene: TRBJ2-3; abundance: few; CDR3aa: ATSEASGRAGDTQY
v_gene: TRBV24-1; j_gene: TRBJ2-1; abundance: many; CDR3aa: ATSDSHEGPSSSYNEQF
v_gene: TRBV7-6; j_gene: TRBJ2-2; abundance: NA; CDR3aa: ASSLPGRATGELF
v_gene: TRBV5-6; j_gene: TRBJ2-1; abundance: few; CDR3aa: ASTKDREYRNEQF
v_gene: TRBV19; j_gene: TRBJ2-1; abundance: NA; CDR3aa: ASSIKGTDYNEQF
v_gene: TRBV9; j_gene: TRBJ2-4; abundance: few; CDR3aa: ASSPGVGTKNIQY
v_gene: TRBV2; j_gene: TRBJ2-7; abundance: many; CDR3aa: ASSDWQGGDEQY
v_gene: TRBV5-5; j_gene: TRBJ2-7; abundance: many; CDR3aa: ASSLLRIRNSYEQY
v_gene: TRBV24-1; j_gene: TRBJ2-1; abundance: many; CDR3aa: ATSSSGYNEQF
v_gene: TRBV2; j_gene: TRBJ1-2; abundance: many; CDR3aa: ASSRAQSGGYT
v_gene: TRBV7-2; j_gene: TRBJ2-7; abundance: many; CDR3aa: ASSSQTSASYEQY
v_gene: TRBV12-3/TRBV12-4; j_gene: TRBJ2-7; abundance: many; CDR3aa: ASSPTRRYEQY
v_gene: TRBV6-1; j_gene: TRBJ1-2; abundance: many; CDR3aa: ASSSGTTYGYT
v_gene: TRBV7-9; j_gene: TRBJ2-7; abundance: many; CDR3aa: ASSSLPGGGDEQY
v_gene: TRBV3-1; j_gene: TRBJ1-2; abundance: NA; CDR3aa: ASSSQGGFGGYT
v_gene: TRBV7-2; j_gene: TRBJ2-5; abundance: many; CDR3aa: ASSWATETQY
v_gene: TRBV10-3; j_gene: TRBJ1-2; abundance: NA; CDR3aa: AISGGQGIYGYT
v_gene: TRBV27; j_gene: TRBJ2-7; abundance: many; CDR3aa: ASSFWGAGDEQY
v_gene: TRBV5-1; j_gene: TRBJ2-7; abundance: few; CDR3aa: ASSSVAGARNEQY
v_gene: TRBV18; j_gene: TRBJ2-1; abundance: many; CDR3aa: ASSRQGRNNEQF
v_gene: TRBV6-2/TRBV6-3; j_gene: TRBJ2-7; abundance: NA; CDR3aa: ASRPTGQGYEQY
v_gene: TRBV7-9; j_gene: TRBJ2-7; abundance: once; CDR3aa: ASSYPGLVSYEQY
v_gene: TRBV7-9; j_gene: TRBJ2-1; abundance: many; CDR3aa: ASSPILRPNEQF
v_gene: TRBV12-3/TRBV12-4; j_gene: TRBJ1-5; abundance: many; CDR3aa: ASSFGTNQPQH
v_gene: TRBV29-1; j_gene: TRBJ1-1; abundance: many; CDR3aa: SAGQMNTEAF
v_gene: TRBV18; j_gene: TRBJ2-7; abundance: few; CDR3aa: ASSPNGHYEQY
v_gene: TRBV19; j_gene: TRBJ1-5; abundance: NA; CDR3aa: ASSNRGHQPQH
v_gene: TRBV2; j_gene: TRBJ2-1; abundance: many; CDR3aa: ASMSEPAGDEQF
v_gene: TRBV18; j_gene: TRBJ2-7; abundance: many; CDR3aa: ASTPTGTHEQY
v_gene: TRBV28; j_gene: TRBJ2-7; abundance: NA; CDR3aa: ASSPPIVTLRY
v_gene: TRBV19; j_gene: TRBJ1-2; abundance: few; CDR3aa: AGRTLGGYT
v_gene: TRBV9; j_gene: TRBJ1-3; abundance: NA; CDR3aa: ASSVGQGVSGNTIY
v_gene: TRBV29-1; j_gene: TRBJ2-7; abundance: few; CDR3aa: SVAGTLYEQY
v_gene: TRBV28; j_gene: TRBJ2-2; abundance: many; CDR3aa: ASSSGWTGELF
v_gene: TRBV2; j_gene: TRBJ2-1; abundance: many; CDR3aa: ASLAGGPGNEQF
v_gene: TRBV28; j_gene: TRBJ1-2; abundance: NA; CDR3aa: ASSAPGQANYGYT
v_gene: TRBV28; j_gene: TRBJ2-7; abundance: many; CDR3aa: ASSLGTGGGQY
v_gene: TRBV18; j_gene: TRBJ2-4; abundance: many; CDR3aa: ASSPPMLENIQY